This TCR beta chain was obtained from a study of T cell responses to AZD1222 COVID-19 vaccine. This CDR3 region has 13 residues. The ends lost 2 bases at V and 5 bases at J; junction bases unmatched: 3. Germline V gives CDR1 GTSNPN, CDR2 SVGIG (reference sequence). Assay used: immunoSEQ multiplex PCR; TCRdb lists only in-frame clones, some missing. The data show approximately 140,000 clones, approximately 90% seen once. The source is an adult in good health. Here the sequenced sample was peripheral blood, taken on day 0 of AZD1222 vaccination. V is TRBV30 and J is TRBJ1-1; 9 bases fit TRBD1. Here the CDR3 DNA reads TGTGCCTGGAGTACAGGGGGCAGGACTGAAGCTTTCTTT. As protein: CAWSTGGRTEAFF. The full variable domain, with the rest looked up from reference TRBV30 and TRBJ1-1, is SQTIHQWPATLVQPVGSPLSLECTVEGTSNPNLYWYRQAAGRGLQLLFYSVGIGQISSEVPQNLSASRPQDRQFILSSKKLLLSDSGFYLCAWSTGGRTEAFFGQGTRLTVV.